This TCR beta chain was identified in a study of technical replicates of blood from several donors. The repertoire was sequenced with immunoSEQ multiplex PCR; TCRdb's copy has only in-frame clones and lacks some. This repertoire shows almost 70,000 clones, 90% to 95% found once; its top ten account for approximately 4.8%. What was sequenced was PBMCs. The receptor was isolated from a human donor in good health. Some clones in this sample may be carry-over from other donors' samples.

DNA for the CDR3: TGTGCCAGCAGCTCGGACAGGTCCTACGAGCAGTACTTC. Its protein is CASSSDRSYEQYF. The rearrangement joins TRBV11-2 to TRBJ2-7; 7 bases fit TRBD1. V shed 4 bases and J 1 base; nucleotides not matched to a gene: 1. The CDR3 runs 13 residues. The germline gives CDR1 SGHAT, CDR2 FQNNGV.